This TCR beta chain is from a study of cytomegalovirus exposure and HLA in healthy donors. Study summary: Earlier results showed 90 million to 120 million unique TCR beta sequences derived from roughly 180 million T cells.

Regarding this clone: Its antigen is undetermined.

A multiplex PCR was run with 60 Vbeta primers and 13 Jbeta primers. Here immunoSEQ multiplex PCR was the method, and the copy in TCRdb shows in-frame clones only, minus some. The profile shows about 87,000 clones, 74% of them singletons. Study findings and constraints: The authors enumerated under 200 TCR beta chains as linked to cytomegalovirus.

Germline-derived CDR1 and CDR2 are MGHRA and YSYEKL. With 4 bases clipped from V and 2 bases from J, the junction kept 10 bases outside the gene matches. The CDR3 loop spans 16 amino acids. This TCR was sampled from a young man in good health and CMV-seropositive. The source material was PBMCs. V is TRBV4-1 and J is TRBJ2-5; 7 nucleotides line up with TRBD2. CDR3 amino acids: CASSLRTSRGQETQYF. CDR3 DNA sequence: TGCGCCAGCAGCCTAAGGACTAGTAGAGGGCAAGAGACCCAGTACTTC.